The 28 T cell receptor beta chains listed next were all sequenced from one sample in a study of T cell responses to AZD1222 COVID-19 vaccine. Sequenced by immunoSEQ multiplex PCR; TCRdb stores in-frame clones only, minus some. The data contain under 150,000 clones, roughly 92% of them singletons. The specimen was peripheral blood, collected 28 days after the second AZD1222 dose. The receptors were gathered from an adult who received the AZD1222 COVID-19 vaccine.

This chain joins TRBV7-2 and TRBJ1-5; 11 nucleotides agree with TRBD1. CDR3 length: 15 amino acids. V trimming: 5 bases; J trimming: 3 bases; junction bases outside the gene matches: 3. From germline, CDR1 is SGHTA and CDR2 FQGNSA. The CDR3 DNA sequence: TGTGCCAGCAGCACTGGACAGGGGGCCAATCAGCCCCAGCATTTT. This codes for CASSTGQGANQPQHF.

This chain joins TRBV19 and TRBJ1-4; D not resolved. Germline CDR1 is LNHDA and CDR2 is SQIVND (reference sequence). This CDR3 comprises 11 residues. V was shortened by 1 base and J by 10 bases, with 4 bases between the two germline ends. The CDR3 region is CASSIGGKLFF. CDR3 nucleotides: TGTGCCAGTAGTATAGGCGGAAAACTGTTTTTT. Together with reference TRBV19 and TRBJ1-4, the CDR3 gives the full variable domain: DGGITQSPKYLFRKEGQNVTLSCEQNLNHDAMYWYRQDPGQGLRLIYYSQIVNDFQKGDIAEGYSVSREKKESFPLTVTSAQKNPTAFYLCASSIGGKLFFGSGTQLSVL.

This chain connects TRBV7-2 to TRBJ2-1; 8 bases match TRBD2. Per germline, CDR1 SGHTA and CDR2 FQGNSA. This CDR3 spans 14 amino acids. V dropped 4 bases and J dropped 5; count of bases not matched to a gene: 4. The CDR3 coding sequence is TGTGCCAGCAGCTCTGGACTAGCCGACAATGAGCAGTTCTTC. Translation: CASSSGLADNEQFF.

The chain couples TRBV6-5 to TRBJ2-1; tentatively, D is TRBD1 (5 bases). The CDR3 runs to 15 residues. Per the germline V gene, CDR1 is MNHEY and CDR2 is SVGAGI. Trimming stripped 6 bases from V and 9 bases from J, with 21 bases between. The CDR3 DNA reads TGTGCCAGCAGACTCGACCAGGGCCGCGCTGCTGAGCAGTTCTTC. This codes for CASRLDQGRAAEQFF.

CDR3 sequence: CSVEESGSGGEQYF. In DNA form, the CDR3 reads TGCAGCGTTGAAGAATCTGGGTCAGGTGGCGAGCAGTACTTC. This sequence joins TRBV29-1 and TRBJ2-7; D unresolved. The germline V and J ends were trimmed by 0 bases and 6 bases, with 15 bases remaining between them. CDR3 length: 14 amino acids. Germline values: CDR1 SQVTM, CDR2 ANQGSEA.

The chain employs TRBV5-1 and TRBJ2-2; 7 nucleotides line up with TRBD2. CDR3 length: 15 residues. CDR1 and CDR2 (germline): SGHRS, YFSETQ. V lost 0 bases, J lost 5 bases, and 4 bases stayed unmatched. CDR3 bases: TGCGCCAGCAGCTTGGCGCAGGGAGGGACCGGGGAGCTGTTTTTT. Protein: CASSLAQGGTGELFF. Supplemented by reference TRBV5-1 and TRBJ2-2, the full variable domain reads KAGVTQTPRYLIKTRGQQVTLSCSPISGHRSVSWYQQTPGQGLQFLFEYFSETQRNKGNFPGRFSGRQFSNSRSEMNVSTLELGDSALYLCASSLAQGGTGELFFGEGSRLTVL.

The chain has TRBV7-2 and TRBJ2-1, with TRBD2 matching over 10 bases. V trimming: 5 bases; J trimming: 4 bases; junction bases outside the gene matches: 5. This CDR3 has 15 residues. Germline V gene lookup returns CDR1 SGHTA and CDR2 FQGNSA. Written as DNA, the CDR3 is TGTGCCAGCAGCCCAAGCGGGGGGGCTTACAATGAGCAGTTCTTC. It specifies CASSPSGGAYNEQFF. The full variable domain, in which reference TRBV7-2 and TRBJ2-1 provide the parts outside the CDR3, is GAGVSQSPSNKVTEKGKDVELRCDPISGHTALYWYRQSLGQGLEFLIYFQGNSAPDKSGLPSDRFSAERTGGSVSTLTIQRTQQEDSAVYLCASSPSGGAYNEQFFGPGTRLTVL.

Of note for this clone: A read error may produce the germline difference seen at one junction end. V gene TRBV24-1 combines with J gene TRBJ2-1; 12 nucleotides line up with TRBD1. The V gene's germline CDR1 is KGHDR and CDR2 SFDVKD. CDR3 size: 18 residues. The CDR3 coding sequence is TGTGCCACTAGTGACTCCGGGACAGGGGGCAGGTTCTACAATGAGCAGTTCTTC. This translates into CATSDSGTGGRFYNEQFF.

This rearrangement joins TRBV4-3 to TRBJ2-7; D is tentatively TRBD1 or TRBD2 (5 bases each). The V end was cut by 0 bases, the J end by 7 bases, with 13 bases between. The CDR3 length is 14 residues. Germline CDR1 LGHNA, CDR2 YSLEER. As DNA, the CDR3 is TGCGCCAGCAGCCAAGATAGAGGGGCGGGTGAGCAGTACTTC. Translation gives CASSQDRGAGEQYF.

The CDR3 DNA follows: TGTGCCTGGAGTAATTGGGACAGGGGGTCCTACGAGCAGTACTTC. Its protein product is CAWSNWDRGSYEQYF. The chain links TRBV30 to TRBJ2-7, with TRBD1 identical over 11 bases. This CDR3 is 15 amino acids long. V dropped 2 bases and J dropped 1; count of bases not matched to a gene: 4. Per the germline V gene, CDR1 is GTSNPN and CDR2 is SVGIG (reference sequence).

This chain uses TRBV11-2 with TRBJ2-5; the match to TRBD1 covers 9 bases. This CDR3 has 15 amino acids. Germline CDR1 is SGHAT and CDR2 is FQNNGV. With V trimmed by 6 bases and J by 7 bases, 12 bases remained unmatched. In nucleotides, the CDR3 is TGTGCCAGCAGTGAGGGACAGGGATTAGAAGGGACCCAGTACTTC. Translation gives CASSEGQGLEGTQYF.

J is TRBJ1-2 and V is TRBV5-1; 9 nucleotides line up with TRBD1. This CDR3 is built from 16 residues. V lost 3 bases and J lost 8; bases outside the gene matches: 14. Germline CDR1 SGHRS, CDR2 YFSETQ. The CDR3 DNA sequence: TGCGCCAGCAGCTCGTTTGGACAGGGGCAAGTAGGAGGCTACACCTTC. It is translated as CASSSFGQGQVGGYTF.

This clone was seen a few times. The V and J genes are TRBV7-9 and TRBJ2-2; 7 bases agree with TRBD1. CDR3 length equals 15 residues. Germline V gives CDR1 SEHNR, CDR2 FQNEAQ (reference sequence). J lost 4 bases, V lost 4 bases, and 6 bases had no gene match. The CDR3 sequence: CASSSTGQITGELFF. CDR3 bases: TGTGCCAGCAGCTCTACGGGACAGATCACCGGGGAGCTGTTTTTT.

The rearrangement joins TRBV19 to TRBJ1-1; a weak D match, TRBD1 (5 bases). Germline loops: CDR1 LNHDA, CDR2 SQIVND (reference sequence). Trimming removed 1 base at V and 3 bases at J, with 12 bases between. This CDR3 has 15 amino acids. CDR3 region: CASSIGGEIDTEAFF. CDR3 DNA sequence: TGTGCCAGTAGTATAGGGGGGGAGATTGACACTGAAGCTTTCTTT.

The chain combines TRBV24-1 with TRBJ2-1; D remains ambiguous. V was pared by 2 bases and J by 7 bases, with 5 bases between. This CDR3 has 12 amino acids. CDR1 is KGHDR and CDR2 is SFDVKD in the germline V gene. The CDR3, as DNA: TGTGCCACCAGTGATTCCTCTAATGAGCAGTTCTTC. Protein product: CATSDSSNEQFF.

CDR3 sequence (DNA): TGTGCCAGCAGTACGGGGCTCCGGGTCGGGGGCTACACCTTC. Translating it yields CASSTGLRVGGYTF. The gene calls are TRBV28 and TRBJ1-2; tentative D call: TRBD1 (5 bases). V shed 5 bases and J shed 8 bases, with 18 bases lying between them. This CDR3 has 14 residues. Germline V gene data show CDR1 as MDHEN and CDR2 as SYDVKM.

The V and J genes are TRBV2 and TRBJ2-2; D remains ambiguous. The CDR3 covers 14 residues. V lost 2 bases and J 2 bases, leaving 6 bases between the germline ends. The germline gives CDR1 SNHLY, CDR2 FYNNEI. The CDR3 DNA is TGTGCCAGCAGTGAAAGGGTAAACACCGGGGAGCTGTTTTTT. Residues: CASSERVNTGELFF.

The rearrangement links TRBV11-1 to TRBJ1-6, with 9 bases lining up with TRBD1. V gave up 5 bases and J gave up 10 bases; unmatched junction bases: 9. The CDR3 runs 15 residues. The germline V gene has CDR1 SGHAT and CDR2 FQDESV (reference sequence). The CDR3: CASSQAGTGTSPLHF. CDR3 coding DNA: TGTGCCAGCAGCCAAGCCGGGACAGGGACATCACCCCTCCACTTT. The full variable domain, completed using reference TRBV11-1 and TRBJ1-6, is EAEVAQSPRYKITEKSQAVAFWCDPISGHATLYWYRQILGQGPELLVQFQDESVVDDSQLPKDRFSAERLKGVDSTLKIQPAELGDSAMYLCASSQAGTGTSPLHFGNGTRLTVT.

The chain couples TRBV5-1 to TRBJ2-1, with 12 bases that match TRBD2. The CDR3 is 16 amino acids. The germline gives CDR1 SGHRS, CDR2 YFSETQ. V gave up 5 bases and J gave up 5 bases; unmatched junction bases: 8. This chain's CDR3 is CASSPRLAGEHNEQFF. Written as DNA, the CDR3 is TGCGCCAGCAGTCCACGACTAGCGGGAGAACACAATGAGCAGTTCTTC.

V gene TRBV20-1 combines with J gene TRBJ1-2; D is undetermined. The CDR3 totals 10 residues. Germline CDR1 DFQATT, CDR2 SNEGSKA (reference sequence). V was clipped by 5 bases and J by 2 bases, with 3 bases between them. The CDR3 reads CSAPNYGYTF. The CDR3 DNA reads as TGCAGTGCTCCGAACTATGGCTACACCTTC.

The chain is built from TRBV9 and TRBJ2-7; 9 bases are a match to TRBD2. Germline V CDR1 and CDR2: SGDLS, YYNGEE. CDR3 size: 14 residues. Unmatched junction bases numbered 9, after V lost 6 bases and J lost 5 bases. The CDR3 DNA sequence: TGTGCCAGCAACCCAAGCGGGAGGTTGAACGAGCAGTACTTC. Translation: CASNPSGRLNEQYF. Looking up the rest from reference TRBV9 and TRBJ2-7 gives the full variable domain: DSGVTQTPKHLITATGQRVTLRCSPRSGDLSVYWYQQSLDQGLQFLIQYYNGEERAKGNILERFSAQQFPDLHSELNLSSLELGDSALYFCASNPSGRLNEQYFGPGTRLTVT.

This chain connects TRBV19 to TRBJ1-4; 8 bases match TRBD1. Germline V lookup: CDR1 LNHDA, CDR2 SQIVND (reference sequence). The CDR3 spans 15 residues. Unmatched junction bases numbered 4, after V lost 3 bases and J lost 4 bases. In DNA form, the CDR3 reads TGTGCCAGTAGTATCCAGGGGGCGCGTAATGAAAAACTGTTTTTT. Translating it yields CASSIQGARNEKLFF.

J is TRBJ2-7 and V is TRBV28; no firm D call. This CDR3 is 11 amino acids long. V shed 7 bases and J shed 7 bases, with 11 bases lying between them. Germline CDR1 reads MDHEN; CDR2 reads SYDVKM. CDR3 DNA sequence: TGTGCCAGCACCATTCTGGGAGAGCAGTACTTC. Its translation: CASTILGEQYF.

The CDR3 coding sequence is TGTGCCAGCACCGACAGGGACTATGGCTACACCTTC. Translating gives CASTDRDYGYTF. The chain uses TRBV6-5 and TRBJ1-2, with TRBD1 identical over 7 bases. The CDR3 consists of 12 residues. Germline CDR1 reads MNHEY; CDR2 reads SVGAGI. V gave up 7 bases and J gave up 3 bases; unmatched junction bases: 2.

About this clone: This sample also contains other DNA sequences that code for the same CDR3. The chain couples TRBV18 to TRBJ1-5, with D possibly matching TRBD1 (5 bases). Trimming shortened V by 3 bases and J by 5 bases, and 8 bases separated the two germline ends. From germline, CDR1 is KGHSH and CDR2 LQKENI. The CDR3 consists of 13 residues. The CDR3 DNA sequence: TGTGCCAGCTCACCGGGGCAGGATCAGCCCCAGCATTTT. Amino acid sequence: CASSPGQDQPQHF.

The chain couples TRBV21-1 to TRBJ2-1; TRBD2 was called by the table and not checked on the DNA. TRBV21-1 is shown as a pseudogene. CDR3 length equals 15 residues. The CDR3 bases are TGTGCCAGCAGCCCCCGACTAGCGGAAGACAATGAGCAGTTCTTC. It encodes CASSPRLAEDNEQFF.

The rearrangement links TRBV29-1 to TRBJ2-7, with D perhaps TRBD1 (6 bases). This CDR3 comprises 11 residues. The V end lost 6 bases, the J end lost 7 bases, and 13 bases lay between the germline ends. Germline V gene sequence: CDR1 SQVTM, CDR2 ANQGSEA. CDR3 loop: CSVRQAGEQYF. DNA of the CDR3: TGCAGCGTGAGACAGGCCGGGGAGCAGTACTTC.

To note about this clone: The sample contains more than one DNA sequence encoding this CDR3. The J gene is TRBJ1-1, the V gene TRBV29-1; the match to TRBD1 covers 8 bases. This CDR3 comprises 12 residues. Losses at the gene ends were 7 bases for V and 4 bases for J; bases not matched to a gene: 5. The V gene's germline CDR1 is SQVTM and CDR2 ANQGSEA. This CDR3 is CSARQGSTEAFF. In DNA, the CDR3 is TGCAGCGCACGACAGGGGTCCACTGAAGCTTTCTTT.